The T cell receptor beta chain under discussion was sequenced for a study of spatial heterogeneity in lung cancer. Turning to the study itself: PBMC samples from follow-up, when available, were sequenced at a median of around 2 years post-resection. Beta-chain sequences were consistently detected more often than alpha-chain sequences. Study results and caveats: TCRs found ubiquitously expanded in tumor appeared in blood more at resection than at follow-up.

The CDR3 is 16 amino acids. From germline, CDR1 is MNHEY and CDR2 SMNVEV (reference sequence). V was shortened by 3 bases and J by 8 bases, with 20 bases between the two germline ends. Using its own MiXCR run on the 5' RACE reads, TCRdb lists one record per CDR3 protein. The sample shows fewer than 45,000 distinct CDR3 sequences, roughly 10% of them seen only once. As to this clonotype: Its cognate antigen is unknown.

Time point of the sample: blood at routine non-recurrence follow-up after resection. Without sorting, whole RNA was sequenced from tumor, nontumor lung or frozen PBMC. The origin of this receptor is a female donor with early-stage non-small cell lung cancer. Sequences were derived from PBMCs, sampled at follow-up. The chain recombines TRBV27 with TRBJ2-1, with D possibly matching TRBD1 (5 bases). CDR3 loop: CASSFSRGEASYEQFF. The CDR3 DNA sequence: TGTGCCAGCAGTTTCTCTAGGGGTGAGGCTTCTTATGAGCAGTTCTTC.